This T cell receptor beta chain originates from a study of post-analysis software for immune sequencing data. On the study more broadly: The study covered relapsing-remitting, secondary progressive and progressive-relapsing courses of multiple sclerosis.

Unique molecular identifiers featured in each of the TCR beta cDNA libraries. Starting from roughly 1.1 to 9.2 million T cells, the study yielded roughly 0.5 million cDNA molecules. Via MiXCR, TCRdb re-called the PCR reads, giving one row per CDR3 protein. The profile shows around 710,000 distinct CDR3 sequences, about 45% of them singletons. CDR3 size: 13 residues. Concerning this clonotype: The antigen is not known.

Study outcomes and limitations: A significant reduction in normalized Chao1 diversity was observed in multiple sclerosis patients versus controls. Five TRBV segments occurring more often in patients than controls included TRBV5-6, TRBV5-1 and TRBV20-1.

This receptor was identified in a girl aged 5 to 17 with multiple sclerosis. The genes are TRBV21-1 and TRBJ2-5; the tabulated D call, TRBD2, remains unverified against the DNA. TRBV21-1 is designated a pseudogene. Sequencing used blood. CDR3 sequence reads: CASSPRRVETQYF. The CDR3 nucleotides are TGTGCCAGCAGCCCCCGGAGGGTTGAGACCCAGTACTTC.